The 16 T cell receptor beta chains below come from one sample, sequenced in a study of blood T cell repertoires in COVID-19. The table came from immunoSEQ multiplex PCR; TCRdb's copy has only in-frame clones and leaves some out. The table lists some 99,000 clones, roughly 89% of them singletons. The sequencing sample was made of peripheral blood. The receptors come from a human donor with COVID-19, enrolled during active disease. The donor label of this sample is uncertain.

This rearrangement joins TRBV28 to TRBJ2-7; 13 positions match TRBD2. The CDR3 runs to 16 residues. Losses at the gene ends were 6 bases for V and 2 bases for J; bases not matched to a gene: 7. The germline V gene encodes CDR1 MDHEN and CDR2 SYDVKM. The CDR3 nucleotides read TGTGCCAGCAGCCTCGACACTAGCGGGAGGGCCTACGAGCAGTACTTC. Its translation: CASSLDTSGRAYEQYF. The full variable domain, completed using reference TRBV28 and TRBJ2-7, is DVKVTQSSRYLVKRTGEKVFLECVQDMDHENMFWYRQDPGLGLRLIYFSYDVKMKEKGDIPEGYSVSREKKERFSLILESASTNQTSMYLCASSLDTSGRAYEQYFGPGTRLTVT.

The chain has TRBV6-5 and TRBJ1-3; 8 bases are shared with TRBD1. The CDR3 length is 15 residues. The junction had 6 bases not matched to a gene; V was cut back by 2 bases and J by 6 bases. The germline CDR1 and CDR2 sequences are MNHEY and SVGAGI. The CDR3 nucleotides read TGTGCCAGCAGTTACGGACAGGGAGGAAAAAACACCATATATTTT. Translating it yields CASSYGQGGKNTIYF.

The rearrangement joins TRBV5-5 to TRBJ1-2; possibly TRBD1 for D (6 bases). V lost 7 bases and J 3 bases, leaving 10 bases between the germline ends. Looked up from germline, CDR1 is SGHKS and CDR2 is YYEKEE (reference sequence). The CDR3 consists of 12 residues. CDR3 region: CASHREYYGYTF. DNA for the CDR3: TGTGCCAGCCACAGGGAGTACTATGGCTACACCTTC.

The rearrangement links TRBV18 to TRBJ2-5; no firm D call. Germline CDR1 KGHSH, CDR2 LQKENI. The CDR3 loop spans 15 amino acids. V was cut by 6 bases and J by 0 bases, with 14 bases left in between. The DNA for the CDR3 is TGTGCCAGCTCGCCGCCGACTGTGTACCAAGAGACCCAGTACTTC. Residues: CASSPPTVYQETQYF.

The rearrangement joins TRBV4-2 to TRBJ2-4, with 7 nucleotides matching TRBD2. This CDR3 is 17 amino acids long. Germline V lookup: CDR1 LGHNA, CDR2 YNFKEQ. Trimming removed 1 base from V and 3 bases from J; junction bases left unmatched: 9. CDR3 in amino acids: CASSQVGEGQSKNIQYF. CDR3 DNA sequence: TGTGCCAGCAGCCAAGTGGGGGAGGGGCAGAGCAAAAACATTCAGTACTTC.

In DNA form, the CDR3 reads TGTGCCAGCAGTCGCAGGGTGTACGAGCAGTACTTC. This codes for CASSRRVYEQYF. V is TRBV7-9 and J is TRBJ2-7, with TRBD1 as a possible D gene (5 bases). CDR3 size: 12 residues. Germline-derived CDR1 and CDR2 are SEHNR and FQNEAQ (reference sequence). Trimming removed 6 bases from V and 4 bases from J, with 10 bases in between.

The chain links TRBV6-5 to TRBJ1-1, with D possibly being TRBD1 (5 bases). There are 14 residues in the CDR3. Trimming left V 8 bases short and J 2 bases short, with 15 bases between. The germline V gene has CDR1 MNHEY and CDR2 SVGAGI. In DNA form, the CDR3 reads TGTGCCAGCCCTAGGAAGGGGCGAAACACTGAAGCTTTCTTT. Translated, it gives CASPRKGRNTEAFF.

The V and J genes are TRBV3-1 (or the pseudogene TRBV3-2) and TRBJ1-1, with a tentative D call TRBD1 (5 bases). V was trimmed by 5 bases and J by 0 bases, leaving 16 bases between them. The CDR3 loop spans 16 amino acids. Looked up from germline, CDR1 is LGHDT and CDR2 is YNNKEL (reference sequence). The CDR3, as DNA: TGTGCCAGCAGCAAGACAGATACGGCCGTGAACACTGAAGCTTTCTTT. Translated: CASSKTDTAVNTEAFF.

V usage is TRBV5-1 and J usage is TRBJ2-6, with D unresolved. Germline CDR1 and CDR2: SGHRS and YFSETQ. The CDR3 sequence is 16 residues long. The V and J ends lost 2 bases and 0 bases respectively, with 9 bases between them. The CDR3 protein is CASSLGDGSGANVLTF. CDR3 bases: TGCGCCAGCAGCTTAGGAGACGGCTCTGGGGCCAACGTCCTGACTTTC.

The chain combines TRBV18 with TRBJ2-5; perhaps TRBD1 as D (6 bases). V lost 1 base to trimming and J lost 4 bases, with 13 bases between them. CDR1 KGHSH and CDR2 LQKENI come from the germline V gene. This CDR3 has 15 residues. The CDR3 sequence: CASSPLEDSLETQYF. The DNA of the CDR3 is TGTGCCAGCTCACCACTAGAGGACAGTCTAGAGACCCAGTACTTC.

The V gene is TRBV19, the J gene TRBJ1-5, with D unresolved. V shed 7 bases and J shed 3 bases, with 13 bases lying between them. Per germline, CDR1 LNHDA and CDR2 SQIVND (reference sequence). CDR3 length: 14 residues. CDR3 region: CASNSQASNQPQHF. As DNA, the CDR3 is TGTGCCAGTAACAGCCAGGCCTCCAATCAGCCCCAGCATTTT.

This rearrangement joins TRBV5-6 to TRBJ2-1; tentatively, D is TRBD1 (6 bases). From germline, CDR1 is SGHDT and CDR2 YYEEEE. Trimming removed 4 bases from V and 0 bases from J, with 14 bases in between. CDR3 length: 16 residues. CDR3 protein: CASSHRESTSYNEQFF. The CDR3 DNA sequence: TGTGCCAGCAGCCACAGGGAGTCCACCTCCTACAATGAGCAGTTCTTC.

The V call is TRBV2, the J call TRBJ2-3; D gene ambiguous. Per the germline V gene, CDR1 is SNHLY and CDR2 is FYNNEI. This CDR3 has 14 residues. The germline V and J ends were trimmed by 5 bases and 0 bases, with 9 bases remaining between them. In DNA form, the CDR3 reads TGTGCCAGCAGTCCGAGCGTAAGCACAGATACGCAGTATTTT. Translation gives CASSPSVSTDTQYF.

CDR3 sequence reads: CASSRTGQGVGNTIYF. DNA of the CDR3: TGCGCCAGCAGCCGAACGGGACAGGGGGTCGGAAACACCATATATTTT. The J gene is TRBJ1-3, the V gene TRBV4-1; 11 bases map to TRBD1. Trimming removed 4 bases from V and 4 bases from J; junction bases left unmatched: 6. Germline CDR1 is MGHRA and CDR2 is YSYEKL. The CDR3 contains 16 residues.

The CDR3 bases are TGTGCCAGCAGCGTAGGAACAGGGGGGAATCAGCCCCAGCATTTT. Amino acid sequence: CASSVGTGGNQPQHF. This chain connects TRBV9 to TRBJ1-5; 8 nucleotides agree with TRBD1. Germline V gives CDR1 SGDLS, CDR2 YYNGEE. CDR3 size: 15 residues. J was trimmed by 4 bases and V by 0 bases; bases with no gene match: 3.

The gene calls are TRBV7-9 and TRBJ1-2; D ambiguous. Looked up from germline, CDR1 is SEHNR and CDR2 is FQNEAQ (reference sequence). Trimming took 5 bases from V and 3 from J, leaving 13 bases between them. The CDR3 length is 14 residues. This CDR3 is CASSPSGVDYGYTF. The CDR3 DNA is TGTGCCAGCAGCCCTTCGGGTGTAGACTATGGCTACACCTTC. The variable domain in full, completed from reference TRBV7-9 and TRBJ1-2, reads DTGVSQNPRHKITKRGQNVTFRCDPISEHNRLYWYRQTLGQGPEFLTYFQNEAQLEKSRLLSDRFSAERPKGSFSTLEIQRTEQGDSAMYLCASSPSGVDYGYTFGSGTRLTVV.